This T cell receptor (beta chain) derives from a study of shared clonotypes between healthy human individuals. Whole-study findings and limits: On the whole, naive subsets had larger estimated richness than memory subsets had.

The data were produced by immunoSEQ multiplex PCR, yet TCRdb's version contains in-frame clones alone and is incomplete. This table has some 1.5 million clones, 95% to 99% appearing once. With 1 base removed from V and 0 bases from J, the gap between germline ends came to 6 bases. Germline-derived CDR1 and CDR2 are SGHVS and FNYEAQ. The CDR3 contains 14 residues. From CD4+ cells came CD45RA+ naive and CD45RA-negative memory subsets. In the case of this clone: Its specificity is unknown.

V is TRBV7-6 and J is TRBJ1-1; D perhaps matches TRBD1 (6 bases). The sample consisted of naive CD4+ T cells sorted from blood. Subset described: CD45RA+ positively selected. The clonotype was recovered from a young man in good health. This CDR3 is CASSLDRVNTEAFF. The CDR3 region has the DNA TGTGCCAGCAGCTTAGACAGGGTGAACACTGAAGCTTTCTTT.